The 17 T cell receptor beta chains below come from one sample, sequenced in a study of PD-L1 blockade in urothelial cancer. Here immunoSEQ multiplex PCR was the method, and the copy in TCRdb shows in-frame clones only, minus some. The profile shows 40,000 to 55,000 clones, over 70% of them singletons. The specimen was PBMCs, collected around atezolizumab (anti-PD-L1) treatment. These receptor sequences come from a man aged 35 to 55 with urothelial cancer.

CDR3 sequence: CASSLKGEWGTDTQYF. CDR3 coding DNA: TGCGCCAGCAGCTTGAAGGGGGAGTGGGGCACAGATACGCAGTATTTT. The V call is TRBV5-1, the J call TRBJ2-3; TRBD1 is a possible D gene (6 bases). The CDR3 contains 16 residues. The V end was cut by 1 base, the J end by 1 base, with 13 bases between. The V gene's germline CDR1 is SGHRS and CDR2 YFSETQ. The variable domain in full, completed from reference TRBV5-1 and TRBJ2-3, reads KAGVTQTPRYLIKTRGQQVTLSCSPISGHRSVSWYQQTPGQGLQFLFEYFSETQRNKGNFPGRFSGRQFSNSRSEMNVSTLELGDSALYLCASSLKGEWGTDTQYFGPGTRLTVL.

The rearrangement links TRBV5-1 to TRBJ2-3; no firm D call. The CDR3 extends over 14 amino acids. The germline gives CDR1 SGHRS, CDR2 YFSETQ. Trimming pared 2 bases from V and 5 bases from J, leaving 12 bases between. CDR3 sequence (DNA): TGCGCCAGCAGCTTATCGCGGCTTATAGATACGCAGTATTTT. Translated: CASSLSRLIDTQYF.

The genes are TRBV27 and TRBJ2-1; weak D call: TRBD2 (5 bases). This CDR3 contains 14 residues. The V gene's germline CDR1 is MNHEY and CDR2 SMNVEV (reference sequence). The germline V and J ends were trimmed by 3 bases and 10 bases, with 16 bases remaining between them. CDR3 bases: TGTGCCAGCAGTTTGATTTCGGCTAGCCGGGAGCAGTTCTTC. This sequence encodes CASSLISASREQFF.

V usage is TRBV7-9 and J usage is TRBJ1-5; tentatively, D is TRBD1 (5 bases). Germline lookup yields CDR1 SEHNR and CDR2 FQNEAQ (reference sequence). Trimming took 5 bases from V and 4 from J, leaving 12 bases between them. The length of the CDR3 is 14 residues. The CDR3 DNA is TGTGCCAGCAGCCCGGGGGTGGGAAATCAGCCCCAGCATTTT. Residues: CASSPGVGNQPQHF.

The chain combines TRBV7-3 with TRBJ2-2; 7 positions match TRBD1. Germline V gene lookup returns CDR1 SGHTA and CDR2 FQGTGA. This CDR3 comprises 15 residues. The ends lost 4 bases at V and 4 bases at J; junction bases unmatched: 6. CDR3 DNA: TGTGCCAGCAGCTCGTCCGGGACAGCCACCGGGGAGCTGTTTTTT. Translation: CASSSSGTATGELFF.

The J gene is TRBJ1-5, the V gene TRBV19; no clear D. The CDR3 extends over 15 amino acids. V was trimmed by 3 bases and J by 12 bases, leaving 21 bases between them. The germline V gene has CDR1 LNHDA and CDR2 SQIVND (reference sequence). CDR3 sequence: CASSIVSPERGNQHF. DNA for the CDR3: TGTGCCAGTAGTATTGTGTCCCCGGAAAGAGGAAACCAGCATTTT.

J is TRBJ1-2 and V is TRBV19; TRBD1 is a possible D gene (5 bases). In germline, CDR1 is LNHDA, CDR2 SQIVND (reference sequence). This CDR3 contains 13 residues. V was cut by 1 base and J by 7 bases, with 10 bases left in between. The CDR3 DNA reads TGTGCCAGTAGTATAGGGCAGGGCTCTGGCTACACCTTC. Its translation: CASSIGQGSGYTF.

The rearrangement joins TRBV7-6 to TRBJ2-7; 7 nucleotides agree with TRBD1. CDR3 length: 16 residues. Unmatched junction bases numbered 8, after V lost 1 base and J lost 2 bases. Germline V gene data show CDR1 as SGHVS and CDR2 as FNYEAQ. The CDR3 region has the DNA TGTGCCAGCAGCTTAGGGATACCGGGACAGACCTACGAGCAGTACTTC. Amino acid sequence: CASSLGIPGQTYEQYF.

V usage is TRBV30 and J usage is TRBJ1-1, with unresolved D. V was cut by 1 base and J by 1 base, with 4 bases left in between. Germline V lookup: CDR1 GTSNPN, CDR2 SVGIG (reference sequence). The CDR3 has 12 residues. The CDR3 coding sequence is TGTGCCTGGAGTGCGGGGAACACTGAAGCTTTCTTT. Its protein is CAWSAGNTEAFF.

This rearrangement joins TRBV29-1 to TRBJ2-7; 7 positions match TRBD2. Losses at the gene ends were 7 bases for V and 1 base for J; bases not matched to a gene: 7. Germline-derived CDR1 and CDR2 are SQVTM and ANQGSEA. This CDR3 contains 13 residues. CDR3 in DNA: TGCAGCGCTTTGGGGGGGGTATCCTACGAGCAGTACTTC. Amino acids: CSALGGVSYEQYF.

The gene calls are TRBV10-3 and TRBJ2-1; the D gene is possibly TRBD2 (6 bases). Germline V gene lookup returns CDR1 ENHRY and CDR2 SYGVKD. The CDR3 is made up of 12 amino acids. The V end lost 4 bases, the J end lost 8 bases, and 9 bases lay between the germline ends. The CDR3 region is CAISAWEDEQFF. DNA of the CDR3: TGTGCCATCAGTGCTTGGGAGGATGAGCAGTTCTTC.

The rearrangement joins TRBV7-3 to TRBJ2-3; D uncertain. The CDR3 is 15 residues long. V lost 8 bases, J lost 6 bases, and 21 bases lay in between. Germline V CDR1 and CDR2: SGHTA, FQGTGA. Written as DNA, the CDR3 is TGTGCCAGCTCCCCCACATGGCCCACCCCCGATACGCAGTATTTT. Translation gives CASSPTWPTPDTQYF.

The chain employs TRBV28 and TRBJ2-1; 8 nucleotides align to TRBD2. Germline V gene sequence: CDR1 MDHEN, CDR2 SYDVKM. CDR3 length equals 15 residues. Trimming cost V 3 bases and J 2 bases; bases outside gene matches: 3. The CDR3 DNA sequence: TGTGCCAGCAGTTTCGGGCGGGAGGCCTACAATGAGCAGTTCTTC. It translates to CASSFGREAYNEQFF.

The CDR3 is CASSRTVQETQYF. CDR3 sequence (DNA): TGTGCCAGCAGCCGGACAGTCCAAGAGACCCAGTACTTC. The chain uses TRBV13 and TRBJ2-5, with D perhaps matching TRBD1 (6 bases). CDR3 length: 13 residues. Germline V lookup: CDR1 PRHDT, CDR2 FYEKMQ (reference sequence). V lost 5 bases and J 1 base, leaving 8 bases between the germline ends.

This clone has only one observation. The J gene is TRBJ1-4, the V gene TRBV7-3; D ambiguous. The CDR3 consists of 13 residues. Trimming removed 5 bases from V and 8 bases from J, with 12 bases in between. CDR1 and CDR2 from the germline V gene are SGHTA and FQGTGA. This CDR3 is CASSTESGEKLFF. CDR3 DNA: TGTGCCAGCAGCACCGAATCGGGGGAAAAACTGTTTTTT.

This rearrangement joins TRBV2 to TRBJ1-5, with D maybe TRBD1 (5 bases). Germline V lookup: CDR1 SNHLY, CDR2 FYNNEI. The CDR3 spans 13 residues. Trimming pared 7 bases from V and 5 bases from J, leaving 12 bases between. CDR3: CASTLDKYQPQHF. The DNA for the CDR3 is TGTGCCAGCACCCTGGACAAATATCAGCCCCAGCATTTT.

The chain couples TRBV7-6 to TRBJ1-4, with D tentatively TRBD1 (6 bases). CDR3 length equals 16 residues. V shed 5 bases and J shed 7 bases, with 20 bases lying between them. Germline assignment: CDR1 SGHVS and CDR2 FNYEAQ. DNA for the CDR3: TGTGCCAGCAGCACAATACAGGGAGTAGAAGGTGAAAAACTGTTTTTT. This encodes CASSTIQGVEGEKLFF.